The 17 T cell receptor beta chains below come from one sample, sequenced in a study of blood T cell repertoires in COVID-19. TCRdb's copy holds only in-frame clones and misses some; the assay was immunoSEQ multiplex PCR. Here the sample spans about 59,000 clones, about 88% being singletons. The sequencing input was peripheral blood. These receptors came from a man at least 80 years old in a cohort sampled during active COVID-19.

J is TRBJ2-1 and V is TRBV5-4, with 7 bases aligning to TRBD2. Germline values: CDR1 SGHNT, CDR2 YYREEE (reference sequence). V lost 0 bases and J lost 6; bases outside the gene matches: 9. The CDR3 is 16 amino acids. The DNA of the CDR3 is TGTGCCAGCAGCTTGGTATCTAGCGGACCGTTCAATGAGCAGTTCTTC. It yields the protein CASSLVSSGPFNEQFF. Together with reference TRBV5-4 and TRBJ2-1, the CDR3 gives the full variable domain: ETGVTQSPTHLIKTRGQQVTLRCSSQSGHNTVSWYQQALGQGPQFIFQYYREEENGRGNFPPRFSGLQFPNYSSELNVNALELDDSALYLCASSLVSSGPFNEQFFGPGTRLTVL.

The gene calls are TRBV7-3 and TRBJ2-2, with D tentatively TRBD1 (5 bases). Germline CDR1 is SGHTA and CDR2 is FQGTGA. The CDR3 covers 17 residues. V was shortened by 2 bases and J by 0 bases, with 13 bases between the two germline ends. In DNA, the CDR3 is TGTGCCAGCAGCTTAGCAAGAGACAGAACGAACACCGGGGAGCTGTTTTTT. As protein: CASSLARDRTNTGELFF.

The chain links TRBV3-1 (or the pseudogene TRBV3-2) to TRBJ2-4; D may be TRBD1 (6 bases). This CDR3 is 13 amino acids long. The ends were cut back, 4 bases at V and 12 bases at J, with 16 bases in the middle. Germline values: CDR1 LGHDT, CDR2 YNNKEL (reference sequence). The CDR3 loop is CASSPEQGSTQYF. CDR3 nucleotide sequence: TGTGCCAGCAGCCCGGAACAGGGCTCCACTCAGTACTTC.

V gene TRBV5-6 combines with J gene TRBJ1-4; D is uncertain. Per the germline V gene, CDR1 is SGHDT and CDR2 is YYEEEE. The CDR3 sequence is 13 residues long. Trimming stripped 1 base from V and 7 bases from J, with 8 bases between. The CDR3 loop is CASSLYGVEKLFF. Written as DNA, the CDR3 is TGTGCCAGCAGCTTGTACGGGGTTGAAAAACTGTTTTTT.

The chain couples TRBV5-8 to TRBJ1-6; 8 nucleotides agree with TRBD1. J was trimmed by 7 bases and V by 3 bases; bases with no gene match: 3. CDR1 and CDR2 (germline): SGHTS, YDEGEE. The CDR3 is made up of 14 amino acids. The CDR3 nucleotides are TGTGCCAGCAGCTCGGACAGGGAGAATTCACCCCTCCACTTT. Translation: CASSSDRENSPLHF. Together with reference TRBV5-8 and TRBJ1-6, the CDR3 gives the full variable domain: EAGVTQSPTHLIKTRGQQATLRCSPISGHTSVYWYQQALGLGLQFLLWYDEGEERNRGNFPPRFSGRQFPNYSSELNVNALELEDSALYLCASSSDRENSPLHFGNGTRLTVT.

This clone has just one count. The CDR3 DNA reads as TGTGCCTGGAGACCGGTTAGCGGGAAAACCACAGATACGCAGTATTTT. Translated, it gives CAWRPVSGKTTDTQYF. The chain recombines TRBV30 with TRBJ2-3, with 8 bases lining up with TRBD2. The V and J ends lost 3 bases and 2 bases, in that order; junction bases with no gene match: 10. This CDR3 contains 16 residues. Per germline, CDR1 GTSNPN and CDR2 SVGIG (reference sequence).

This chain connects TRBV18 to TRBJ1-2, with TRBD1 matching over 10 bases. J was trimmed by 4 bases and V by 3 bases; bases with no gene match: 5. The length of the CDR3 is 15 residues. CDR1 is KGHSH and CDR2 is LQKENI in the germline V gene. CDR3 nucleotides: TGTGCCAGCTCACCCGACCGGGACAGGGGCTATGGCTACACCTTC. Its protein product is CASSPDRDRGYGYTF.

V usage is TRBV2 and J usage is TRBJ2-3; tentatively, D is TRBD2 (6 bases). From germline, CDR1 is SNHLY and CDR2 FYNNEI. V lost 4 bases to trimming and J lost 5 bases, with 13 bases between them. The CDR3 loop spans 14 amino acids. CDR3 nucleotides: TGTGCCAGCAGTGCCGGGACCGGGAGAGATACGCAGTATTTT. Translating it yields CASSAGTGRDTQYF.

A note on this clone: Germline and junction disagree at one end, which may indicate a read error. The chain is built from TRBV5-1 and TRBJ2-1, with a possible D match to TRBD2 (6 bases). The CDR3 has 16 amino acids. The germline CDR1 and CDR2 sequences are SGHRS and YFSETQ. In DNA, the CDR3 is TGCACCAGCAGCTTGATGGCGGGGACGAGGGACAATGAGCAGTTCTTC. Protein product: CTSSLMAGTRDNEQFF.

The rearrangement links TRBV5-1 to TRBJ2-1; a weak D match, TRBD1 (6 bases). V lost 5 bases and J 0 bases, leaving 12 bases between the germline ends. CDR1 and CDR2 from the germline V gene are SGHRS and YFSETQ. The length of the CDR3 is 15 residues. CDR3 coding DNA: TGCGCCAGCAGTTCACAGGGCAGCTCCTACAATGAGCAGTTCTTC. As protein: CASSSQGSSYNEQFF.

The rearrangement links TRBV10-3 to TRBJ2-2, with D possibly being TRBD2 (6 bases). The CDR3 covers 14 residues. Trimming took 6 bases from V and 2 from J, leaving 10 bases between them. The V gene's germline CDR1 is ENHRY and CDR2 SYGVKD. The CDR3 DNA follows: TGTGCCATCAGGAGGGACTTTAACACCGGGGAGCTGTTTTTT. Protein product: CAIRRDFNTGELFF.

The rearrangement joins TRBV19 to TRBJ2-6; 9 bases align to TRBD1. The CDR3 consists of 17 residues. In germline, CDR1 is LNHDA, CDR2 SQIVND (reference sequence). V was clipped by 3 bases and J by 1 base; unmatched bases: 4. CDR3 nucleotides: TGTGCCAGTAGTATGGTGGGACAGGGTTCTGGGGCCAACGTCCTGACTTTC. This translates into CASSMVGQGSGANVLTF.

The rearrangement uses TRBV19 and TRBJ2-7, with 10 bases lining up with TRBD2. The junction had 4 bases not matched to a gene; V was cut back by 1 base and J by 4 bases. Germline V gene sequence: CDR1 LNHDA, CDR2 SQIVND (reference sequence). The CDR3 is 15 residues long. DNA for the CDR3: TGTGCCAGTAGTATAGCTAGCGGGGGTGAATACGAGCAGTACTTC. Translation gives CASSIASGGEYEQYF.

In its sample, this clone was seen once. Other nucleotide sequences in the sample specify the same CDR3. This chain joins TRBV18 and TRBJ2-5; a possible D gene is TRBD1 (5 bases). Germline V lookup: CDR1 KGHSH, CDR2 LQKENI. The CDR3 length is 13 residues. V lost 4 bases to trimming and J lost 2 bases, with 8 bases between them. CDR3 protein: CASSQGIQETQYF. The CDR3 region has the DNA TGTGCCAGCTCACAGGGGATACAAGAGACCCAGTACTTC.

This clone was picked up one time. In DNA, the CDR3 is TGTGCCAGCTCACCACTCGGGGGGGGCCCTCGTGGCACAGATACGCAGTATTTT. Encoded protein: CASSPLGGGPRGTDTQYF. The chain recombines TRBV18 with TRBJ2-3, with 8 positions matching TRBD2. The ends lost 1 base at V and 1 base at J; junction bases unmatched: 10. There are 18 residues in the CDR3. The germline gives CDR1 KGHSH, CDR2 LQKENI.

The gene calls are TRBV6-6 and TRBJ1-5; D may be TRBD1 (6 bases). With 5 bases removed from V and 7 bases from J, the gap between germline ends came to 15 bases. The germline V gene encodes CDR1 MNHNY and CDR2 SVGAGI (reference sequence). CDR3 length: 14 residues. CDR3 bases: TGTGCCAGCAGTACGACAGGAACAGGCCAGCCCCAGCATTTT. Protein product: CASSTTGTGQPQHF.

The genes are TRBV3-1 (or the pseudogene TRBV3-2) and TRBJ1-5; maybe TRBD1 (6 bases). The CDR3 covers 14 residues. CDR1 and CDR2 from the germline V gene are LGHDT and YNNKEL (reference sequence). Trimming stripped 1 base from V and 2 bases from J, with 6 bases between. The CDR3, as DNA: TGTGCCAGCAGCCAAGCAGGGGGCAATCAGCCCCAGCATTTT. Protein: CASSQAGGNQPQHF.